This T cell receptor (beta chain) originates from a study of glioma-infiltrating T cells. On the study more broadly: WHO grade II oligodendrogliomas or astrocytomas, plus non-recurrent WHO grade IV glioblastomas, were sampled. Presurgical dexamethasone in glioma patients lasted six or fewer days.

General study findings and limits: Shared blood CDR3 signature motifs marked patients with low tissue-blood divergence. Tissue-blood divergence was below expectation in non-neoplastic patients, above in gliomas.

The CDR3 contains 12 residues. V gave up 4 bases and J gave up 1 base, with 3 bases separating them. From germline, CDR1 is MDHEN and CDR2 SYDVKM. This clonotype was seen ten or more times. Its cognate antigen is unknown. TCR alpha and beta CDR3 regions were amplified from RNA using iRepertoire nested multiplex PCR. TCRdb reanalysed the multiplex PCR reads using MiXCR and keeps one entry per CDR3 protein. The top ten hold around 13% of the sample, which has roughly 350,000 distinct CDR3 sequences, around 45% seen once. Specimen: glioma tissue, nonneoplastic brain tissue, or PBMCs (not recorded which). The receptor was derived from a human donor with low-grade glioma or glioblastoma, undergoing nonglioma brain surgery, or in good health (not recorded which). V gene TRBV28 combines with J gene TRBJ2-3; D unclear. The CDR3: CASSYGTDTQYF. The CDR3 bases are TGTGCCAGCAGTTATGGCACAGATACGCAGTATTTT.